A single sample gave rise to the 11 T cell receptor beta chains below, sequenced in a study of T cells in Graves' hyperthyroidism and ophthalmopathy. Amplification yielded TCR beta CDR3 regions, with RNA transcripts as the source. The TCR CDR3 first-round RT-PCR relied on the HTBI primer set. Via MiXCR, TCRdb re-called the multiplex PCR reads, giving one row per CDR3 protein. This table holds roughly 600,000 distinct CDR3 sequences, about 15% found once. The sequenced sample consisted of blood. These TCRs come from a woman aged 45-59 years with Graves' ophthalmopathy.

There are many counts of this clonotype. The chain recombines TRBV7-8 with TRBJ1-1, with a weak D call TRBD1 (5 bases). Trimming pared 3 bases from V and 5 bases from J, leaving 7 bases between. Germline loops: CDR1 SGHVS, CDR2 FQNEAQ. The CDR3 is made up of 12 amino acids. The CDR3 DNA follows: TGTGCCAGCAGCTTGAAGGGGACTGAAGCTTTCTTT. This translates into CASSLKGTEAFF.

This clonotype was recorded a few times. The chain is built from TRBV30 and TRBJ1-1; D is undetermined. Deletions cut 7 bases from V and 6 bases from J, with 15 bases between. There are 12 residues in the CDR3. Germline-derived CDR1 and CDR2 are GTSNPN and SVGIG (reference sequence). In DNA form, the CDR3 reads TGTGCCTCACTAGCTAGAGAGGCTGAAGCTTTCTTT. Its protein product is CASLAREAEAFF.

The V and J genes are TRBV13 and TRBJ2-7; 8 bases agree with TRBD1. The CDR3 spans 16 residues. The germline CDR1 and CDR2 sequences are PRHDT and FYEKMQ (reference sequence). Trimming cost V 5 bases and J 6 bases; bases outside gene matches: 15. The CDR3 DNA follows: TGTGCCAGCAGCCCACGGGACAGGACATTTGATGGCGAGCAGTACTTC. Encoded protein: CASSPRDRTFDGEQYF.

This clonotype has only a few counts. The rearrangement links TRBV18 to TRBJ1-2; TRBD1 agrees at 8 bases. Losses at the gene ends were 2 bases for V and 4 bases for J; bases not matched to a gene: 9. Germline-derived CDR1 and CDR2 are KGHSH and LQKENI. This CDR3 region has 16 residues. CDR3 nucleotide sequence: TGTGCCAGCTCACCAAAGGCAGGGGGCGAATTCTATGGCTACACCTTC. As protein: CASSPKAGGEFYGYTF. Looking up the rest from reference TRBV18 and TRBJ1-2 gives the full variable domain: NAGVMQNPRHLVRRRGQEARLRCSPMKGHSHVYWYRQLPEEGLKFMVYLQKENIIDESGMPKERFSAEFPKEGPSILRIQQVVRGDSAAYFCASSPKAGGEFYGYTFGSGTRLTVV.

The chain combines TRBV7-9 with TRBJ2-7, with D maybe TRBD1 (6 bases). V shed 8 bases and J shed 3 bases, with 14 bases lying between them. Germline loops: CDR1 SEHNR, CDR2 FQNEAQ (reference sequence). This CDR3 has 13 residues. CDR3 residues: CASQGGSVYEQYF. The CDR3, as DNA: TGTGCCAGCCAAGGGGGTAGCGTCTACGAGCAGTACTTC. The whole variable domain, filled in from reference TRBV7-9 and TRBJ2-7, reads DTGVSQNPRHKITKRGQNVTFRCDPISEHNRLYWYRQTLGQGPEFLTYFQNEAQLEKSRLLSDRFSAERPKGSFSTLEIQRTEQGDSAMYLCASQGGSVYEQYFGPGTRLTVT.

This clonotype was seen repeatedly, ten times or more. The chain couples TRBV28 to TRBJ2-1; D may correspond to TRBD1 or TRBD2 (6 bases each). The CDR3 contains 17 residues. With 5 bases removed from V and 1 base from J, the gap between germline ends came to 18 bases. CDR1 is MDHEN and CDR2 is SYDVKM in the germline V gene. The CDR3 loop is CASSLHSGAYSYNEQFF. CDR3 bases: TGTGCCAGCAGTCTTCACTCGGGGGCCTATTCCTACAATGAGCAGTTCTTC. The full variable domain, rest sourced from reference TRBV28 and TRBJ2-1, is DVKVTQSSRYLVKRTGEKVFLECVQDMDHENMFWYRQDPGLGLRLIYFSYDVKMKEKGDIPEGYSVSREKKERFSLILESASTNQTSMYLCASSLHSGAYSYNEQFFGPGTRLTVL.

As regards this clonotype: A much larger clone differs from this one at a single base, so this may be a read error. This chain links TRBV10-3 with TRBJ1-2, with TRBD1 matching 8 bases. The junction had 5 bases not matched to a gene; V was cut back by 9 bases and J by 2 bases. The CDR3 is 13 residues long. CDR1 ENHRY and CDR2 SYGVKD come from the germline V gene. CDR3 loop: CAMPDRANYGYTF. In DNA, the CDR3 is TGTGCCATGCCGGACAGGGCGAACTATGGCTACACCTTC.

This clonotype was detected a few times. The chain combines TRBV5-5 with TRBJ2-7; D assignment may be TRBD1 or TRBD2 (5 bases each). The V gene lost 2 bases and the J gene lost 3 bases, with 27 bases spanning the gap. The CDR3 loop spans 19 amino acids. Per germline, CDR1 SGHKS and CDR2 YYEKEE (reference sequence). The CDR3 DNA reads TGTGCCAGCAGCTTAGCGACTAAACTTTGGGGGAGACCTCACTACGAGCAGTACTTC. This sequence encodes CASSLATKLWGRPHYEQYF.

As for this clonotype: This may be a read error: a much more frequent sequence differs by one nucleotide. The J gene is TRBJ2-7, the V gene TRBV4-3; D remains ambiguous. Germline values: CDR1 LGHNA, CDR2 YSLEER. The CDR3 totals 16 residues. The germline V and J ends were trimmed by 0 bases and 3 bases, with 15 bases remaining between them. DNA for the CDR3: TGCGCCAGCAGCCAAGATCTGGCCAGGTCAGTCTACGAGCAGTACTTC. Protein product: CASSQDLARSVYEQYF.

Many counts were recorded for this clonotype. The chain carries TRBV30 and TRBJ2-7; no clear D gene. The CDR3 consists of 11 residues. Trimming left V 0 bases short and J 4 bases short, with 4 bases between. Germline V gene data show CDR1 as GTSNPN and CDR2 as SVGIG (reference sequence). The chain's CDR3 is CAWSVKYEQYF. The CDR3 coding sequence is TGTGCCTGGAGTGTAAAGTACGAGCAGTACTTC. The full variable domain, its missing parts supplied by reference TRBV30 and TRBJ2-7, is SQTIHQWPATLVQPVGSPLSLECTVEGTSNPNLYWYRQAAGRGLQLLFYSVGIGQISSEVPQNLSASRPQDRQFILSSKKLLLSDSGFYLCAWSVKYEQYFGPGTRLTVT.

Comments on this clonotype: A single base separates this from a much larger clone, so it may be a read error. The chain has TRBV7-2 and TRBJ2-5, with D possibly being TRBD1 (6 bases). The CDR3 runs to 15 residues. The V end lost 5 bases, the J end lost 9 bases, and 22 bases lay between the germline ends. Germline loops: CDR1 SGHTA, CDR2 FQGNSA. The DNA of the CDR3 is TGTGCCAGCAGCAAAACAGGGTCTAGAGATGAGGCCCAGTACTTC. Translating gives CASSKTGSRDEAQYF.